This is a list of T cell receptor beta chains from one sample in a study of blood T cells in healthy people across ages. A single record per CDR3 protein comes from TCRdb applying MiXCR to the 5' RACE reads. This sample has just over 800,000 distinct CDR3 sequences; roughly 60% occur once, and the top ten carry around a quarter. Sequenced material: blood. The receptors originated from a young man in good health. Both conserved end residues are part of each CDR3. D genes are given only for firm matches.

D	J	V	CDR3
NA	TRBJ2-7	TRBV20-1	CSARVSGQYEQYF
NA	TRBJ2-7	TRBV9	CASNVADGEQYF
NA	TRBJ2-5	TRBV27	CASREGGTQYF
NA	TRBJ1-4	TRBV6-6	CASTVAGSTNEKLFF
NA	TRBJ2-1	TRBV9	CASARGGTGELFF
TRBD1	TRBJ2-7	TRBV27	CASSYRGRPYEQYF
NA	TRBJ2-7	TRBV12-3/TRBV12-4	CASREQTYEQYF
NA	TRBJ1-5	TRBV7-2	CASSLEGTKQPQHF
TRBD1	TRBJ2-7	TRBV10-3	CAISQGQSPYEQYF
NA	TRBJ1-6	TRBV12-3/TRBV12-4	CASSFWRRRNSPLHF
NA	TRBJ1-2	TRBV6-4	CANYRYGYTF
NA	TRBJ2-7	TRBV25-1	CASSALGWGEQYF
NA	TRBJ2-7	TRBV4-2	CASSANRGGSSYEQYF
TRBD1	TRBJ2-1	TRBV28	CASRFGTENNEQFF
TRBD2	TRBJ2-5	TRBV2	CASSFTSGGGETQYF
TRBD1	TRBJ2-1	TRBV11-2	CASSPTPGQGARYNEQFF
NA	TRBJ2-3	TRBV20-1	CSAYPGSLGTDTQYF
NA	TRBJ2-7	TRBV29-1	CSVEGSGVQEQYF
TRBD2	NA	TRBV29-1	CSEASGGPYEQYF
TRBD1	TRBJ1-1	TRBV20-1	CSARAWDRDYTEAFF
NA	TRBJ1-2	TRBV20-1	CSGYRDTFYGYTF
NA	TRBJ2-2	TRBV7-3	CASSFGAYTGELFF
NA	TRBJ2-3	TRBV25-1	CASSESGSSRTDTQYF
NA	TRBJ2-2	TRBV3-1	CASSQGEETGELFF
TRBD2	TRBJ2-1	TRBV11-3	CASSSSIGGGGEQFF
NA	TRBJ2-2	TRBV6-6	CASSLGAALNTGELFF
NA	TRBJ2-4	TRBV7-2	CASSRPGDPELAKNIQYF
NA	TRBJ2-1	TRBV9	CASSVVKGSAEQFF
NA	TRBJ2-7	TRBV7-2	CASSPDGGGFPYEQYF
TRBD1	TRBJ1-2	TRBV4-3	CASSQEGQGLGYTF
NA	TRBJ1-2	TRBV27	CASSRDSYPYGYTF
TRBD2	TRBJ2-7	TRBV12-3/TRBV12-4	CASSPPGLAGGKAYEQYF
NA	TRBJ2-7	TRBV7-3	CASSPGQISYEQYF
NA	TRBJ1-1	TRBV7-2	CASSYGRETEAFF
NA	TRBJ1-5	TRBV7-9	CASSLEAGDNQPQHF
TRBD1	TRBJ2-6	TRBV11-1	CASSLGQAPSGANVLTF
NA	TRBJ2-7	TRBV25-1	CASSTNGGLWSYEQYF
TRBD2	TRBJ2-5	TRBV6-5	CASRHRTSALQETQYF
NA	TRBJ1-1	TRBV7-9	CASSLGWDTEAFF
NA	NA	TRBV24-1	CATSDLGWNLQETQYF
TRBD1	TRBJ2-5	TRBV29-1	CSIRDRAFQETQYF
TRBD2	TRBJ2-1	TRBV20-1	CSGRLAGSTYNEQFF
NA	TRBJ1-1	TRBV30	CAWSVKGSLNTEAFF
TRBD1	TRBJ2-7	TRBV27	CASSPWDRGFSYEQYF
NA	TRBJ1-2	TRBV9	CASVAYGYGYTF
NA	TRBJ2-1	TRBV20-1	CSARQADNEQFF
TRBD1	TRBJ2-7	TRBV28	CASSSGQGARYEQYF
NA	TRBJ1-1	TRBV4-2	CASSQDAHSYANTEAFF
TRBD2	TRBJ2-5	TRBV20-1	CSARSGEETQYF
TRBD1	TRBJ2-5	TRBV7-9	CASSLRGTGAETQYF
NA	TRBJ1-1	TRBV6-1	CASSVYRAPTEAFF
TRBD1	TRBJ2-3	TRBV28	CASSPGTGTATQYF
TRBD1	TRBJ2-7	TRBV5-1	CASSPGQGRTMEQYF
NA	TRBJ1-4	TRBV2	CASSPSQGTNEKLFF
TRBD1	TRBJ2-7	TRBV12-3/TRBV12-4	CASSLAPDRGHEQYF
NA	TRBJ1-2	TRBV5-1	CASSLAAWGGYGYTF
NA	TRBJ1-1	TRBV9	CASSVDVEDTEAFF